The clone carrying this TCR beta chain was counted a few times. What it binds is not known. TCRdb re-called the 5' RACE reads through MiXCR, storing one row per CDR3 protein. The sample holds approximately 410,000 distinct CDR3 sequences; less than 25% are singletons and the top ten take around 13%. The data originate from a study of T-cell memory formation after mild COVID-19. In germline, CDR1 is SGHVS, CDR2 FQNEAQ. The ends were cut back, 3 bases at V and 4 bases at J, with 10 bases in the middle. The length of the CDR3 is 14 residues. Whole-study findings and limits: The study detected some responding clones in pre-infection memory, suggesting cross-reactive memory joined.

The chain links TRBV7-8 to TRBJ2-1; weak D call: TRBD2 (5 bases). The sequence was obtained from an adult woman who had mild COVID-19 (a few samples of this study predate the infection). Cell type and time point are not known. Sequencing was carried out using PBMCs or a T cell subset sorted from them (not recorded which). The CDR3 DNA reads TGTGCCAGCAGCTTTGGAGCGGATTACAATGAGCAGTTCTTC. Its translation: CASSFGADYNEQFF.